A single T cell receptor (beta chain) is shown here with its context. Its specificity is unknown. This sample stems from a study of T-cell memory formation after mild COVID-19. Study at large: Among the donors, TCR clusters were largely specific to each donor.

Findings of the study overall: Confirmation of SARS-CoV-2 specificity was lacking for second-wave clones peaking day 37. CD4+ contracting clones lay mainly in CM and EM, CD8+ ones in EMRA. From day 15 to 85, contracting clones were balanced between CD4 and CD8, whereas later expanders leaned toward CD4+.

One entry per CDR3 protein results from TCRdb running MiXCR on the 5' RACE reads. Here the sample spans 130,000 to 150,000 distinct CDR3 sequences, 15% to 20% being singletons. CDR1 and CDR2 from the germline V gene are SGHRS and YFSETQ. The CDR3 is 14 residues long. Trimming cost V 4 bases and J 4 bases; bases outside gene matches: 5. The sequence was obtained from an adult woman who had mild COVID-19 (a few samples of this study predate the infection). Cell type and time point are not known. This chain links TRBV5-1 with TRBJ2-5, with 9 bases that match TRBD2. Material for sequencing was PBMCs or a T cell subset sorted from them (not recorded which). CDR3 protein: CASSVSGSIETQYF. DNA of the CDR3: TGCGCCAGCAGCGTTAGCGGGAGTATAGAGACCCAGTACTTC.